This entry is about one T cell receptor beta chain. Trimming removed 6 bases at V and 6 bases at J, with 15 bases between. The CDR3 loop spans 13 amino acids. Germline V CDR1 and CDR2: SQVTM, ANQGSEA. The data belong to a study of blood T cell repertoires in COVID-19. The method was immunoSEQ multiplex PCR; TCRdb's version includes in-frame clones alone and lacks a portion of them. This sample carries approximately 200,000 clones, roughly four fifths of them seen once, and the ten largest clones take 1.8%. This receptor was identified in a man aged 55 to 70 who had recovered from COVID-19. V gene TRBV29-1 combines with J gene TRBJ2-1, with TRBD1 as a possible D gene (6 bases). Sample: PBMCs or T cells enriched from blood (not recorded which). Written as DNA, the CDR3 is TGCAGCGTGGCCCTGGGGGCGGGCAATGAGCAGTTCTTC. The encoded protein is CSVALGAGNEQFF.